The 24 T cell receptor beta chains given below trace back to one sample, sequenced in a study of T-cell memory formation after mild COVID-19. TCRdb independently ran MiXCR on the 5' RACE reads; one entry per CDR3 protein. The sample has about 140,000 distinct CDR3 sequences; about a fifth are singletons. Material for sequencing was PBMCs or a T cell subset sorted from them (not recorded which). The receptors shown here come from an adult woman who had mild COVID-19 (a few samples of this study predate the infection). Cell type and time point are not known.

The chain couples TRBV24-1 to TRBJ1-2; D not resolved. Between the trimmed V and J ends, which lost 3 bases and 3 bases, there was a span of 13 bases. Per germline, CDR1 KGHDR and CDR2 SFDVKD. This CDR3 region has 15 residues. In nucleotides, the CDR3 is TGTGCCACCAGTGATCCTCACGGCCGGCACTATGGCTACACCTTC. Protein sequence: CATSDPHGRHYGYTF.

In this sample, this clonotype turned up a few times. CDR3 DNA sequence: TGTGCCAGCAGTCGCGGACCTAACACTGAAGCTTTCTTT. It encodes CASSRGPNTEAFF. The chain has TRBV12-3 or TRBV12-4 and TRBJ1-1; D is unclear. Deletions cut 5 bases from V and 2 bases from J, with 9 bases between. The CDR3 has 13 residues.

This clonotype was counted at least ten times. The chain uses TRBV2 and TRBJ2-3; D might be TRBD1 (5 bases). This CDR3 region has 15 residues. V lost 7 bases and J 3 bases, leaving 17 bases between the germline ends. Germline V gene sequence: CDR1 SNHLY, CDR2 FYNNEI. DNA for the CDR3: TGTGCCAGCACCAACGGCAGGGTAAAGACAGATACGCAGTATTTT. Translating it yields CASTNGRVKTDTQYF.

This clonotype occurred a few times. The chain joins TRBV5-1 to TRBJ2-5; TRBD2 might be the D (6 bases). Germline CDR1 and CDR2: SGHRS and YFSETQ. The CDR3 has 14 amino acids. V lost 2 bases, J lost 3 bases, and 11 bases lay in between. The CDR3 bases are TGCGCCAGCAGCTTTGGAGGGGCCGAAGAGACCCAGTACTTC. It encodes CASSFGGAEETQYF.

The chain carries TRBV12-3 or TRBV12-4 and TRBJ2-7; D possibly matches TRBD1 or TRBD2 (5 bases each). V lost 3 bases and J 2 bases, leaving 17 bases between the germline ends. The length of the CDR3 is 16 residues. The CDR3 sequence is CASSLGVITGPYEQYF. CDR3 nucleotide sequence: TGTGCCAGCAGTTTGGGGGTCATCACCGGACCCTACGAGCAGTACTTC.

The V gene is TRBV7-8, the J gene TRBJ2-1; TRBD2 aligns across 11 bases. The ends lost 4 bases at V and 2 bases at J; junction bases unmatched: 4. Germline loops: CDR1 SGHVS, CDR2 FQNEAQ. The CDR3 has 16 amino acids. The CDR3 sequence is CASSSPSGGTYNEQFF. In DNA form, the CDR3 reads TGTGCCAGCAGCTCACCTAGCGGGGGGACCTACAATGAGCAGTTCTTC.

This clonotype has more than one count but fewer than ten. The chain is built from TRBV6-5 and TRBJ2-7, with 7 bases matching TRBD1. This CDR3 region has 15 residues. J was trimmed by 0 bases and V by 4 bases; bases with no gene match: 6. Per the germline V gene, CDR1 is MNHEY and CDR2 is SVGAGI. CDR3 sequence: CASSFRHRGSYEQYF. In DNA, the CDR3 is TGTGCCAGCAGTTTCCGTCACAGGGGCTCCTACGAGCAGTACTTC.

The chain joins TRBV20-1 to TRBJ1-1; 7 bases map to TRBD1. CDR3 length: 16 residues. The germline V gene encodes CDR1 DFQATT and CDR2 SNEGSKA (reference sequence). V shed 2 bases and J 7 bases; nucleotides not matched to a gene: 16. CDR3 region: CSARFTGTAEFGEAFF. For the CDR3, the DNA is TGCAGTGCTAGATTTACCGGGACAGCAGAGTTTGGTGAAGCTTTCTTT.

Only a few counts were recorded for this clonotype. The gene calls are TRBV12-3 or TRBV12-4 and TRBJ1-2; D is ambiguous. The CDR3 runs to 13 residues. V dropped 5 bases and J dropped 3 bases, with 10 bases sitting between them. CDR3: CASSHQPHYGYTF. CDR3 coding DNA: TGTGCCAGCAGTCACCAACCCCACTATGGCTACACCTTC.

The chain recombines TRBV6-5 with TRBJ1-5, with 7 bases fitting TRBD1. Per the germline V gene, CDR1 is MNHEY and CDR2 is SVGAGI. The CDR3 extends over 16 amino acids. With V trimmed by 6 bases and J by 4 bases, 12 bases remained unmatched. The CDR3 here is CASRRTGTAANQPQHF. The CDR3 region has the DNA TGTGCCAGCAGAAGAACCGGGACAGCAGCAAATCAGCCCCAGCATTTT.

The CDR3 here is CASNLDRDRGRSEAFF. CDR3 DNA sequence: TGCGCCAGCAACCTAGACCGGGACAGGGGCCGCTCGGAAGCTTTCTTT. The chain carries TRBV5-1 and TRBJ1-1, with 10 bases lining up with TRBD1. The CDR3 is made up of 16 amino acids. Germline V CDR1 and CDR2: SGHRS, YFSETQ. The J segment lost 8 bases and the V segment lost 6 bases, leaving 16 bases of the junction unmatched. Full variable domain (remainder filled in from reference TRBV5-1 and TRBJ1-1): KAGVTQTPRYLIKTRGQQVTLSCSPISGHRSVSWYQQTPGQGLQFLFEYFSETQRNKGNFPGRFSGRQFSNSRSEMNVSTLELGDSALYLCASNLDRDRGRSEAFFGQGTRLTVV.

The chain uses TRBV2 and TRBJ2-7; D remains unclear. The CDR3 is 13 amino acids. From germline, CDR1 is SNHLY and CDR2 FYNNEI. Trimming removed 4 bases at V and 0 bases at J, with 7 bases between. CDR3: CASSGLDSYEQYF. In DNA form, the CDR3 reads TGTGCCAGCAGTGGCCTAGACTCCTACGAGCAGTACTTC. The whole variable domain, remainder taken from reference TRBV2 and TRBJ2-7, is EPEVTQTPSHQVTQMGQEVILRCVPISNHLYFYWYRQILGQKVEFLVSFYNNEISEKSEIFDDQFSVERPDGSNFTLKIRSTKLEDSAMYFCASSGLDSYEQYFGPGTRLTVT.

The sample holds many counts of this clonotype. The V and J genes are TRBV4-3 and TRBJ2-7; 11 bases fit TRBD2. Trimming at V came to 1 base and at J to 2 bases, leaving 1 base not matched to a gene. Looked up from germline, CDR1 is LGHNA and CDR2 is YSLEER. CDR3 size: 15 residues. The CDR3 spells CASSQGLAGTYEQYF. Here the CDR3 DNA reads TGCGCCAGCAGCCAAGGACTAGCGGGAACCTACGAGCAGTACTTC.

V gene TRBV14 combines with J gene TRBJ2-1; D may be TRBD1 (6 bases). The CDR3 length is 13 residues. Germline V gene sequence: CDR1 SGHDN, CDR2 FVKESK. Trimming removed 5 bases at V and 4 bases at J, with 9 bases between. CDR3 sequence reads: CASSSQGYNEQFF. In nucleotides, the CDR3 is TGTGCCAGCAGCTCACAGGGTTACAATGAGCAGTTCTTC.

This clonotype was picked up a small number of times. The genes are TRBV20-1 and TRBJ1-2, with D tentatively TRBD1 (5 bases). Germline CDR1 and CDR2: DFQATT and SNEGSKA (reference sequence). V was cut by 0 bases and J by 0 bases, with 14 bases left in between. The CDR3 contains 16 residues. CDR3 loop: CSARDLVRGSNYGYTF. DNA for the CDR3: TGCAGTGCTAGAGACTTGGTGAGGGGCTCTAACTATGGCTACACCTTC.

The chain is built from TRBV5-4 and TRBJ2-2; 7 bases map to TRBD2. Trimming took 3 bases from V and 10 from J; bases not matched to a gene: 18. The CDR3 spans 17 residues. Germline CDR1 SGHNT, CDR2 YYREEE (reference sequence). CDR3: CASSSRIAGAGSEELFF. DNA for the CDR3: TGTGCCAGCAGCTCCCGAATAGCGGGTGCGGGGTCCGAGGAGCTGTTTTTT. Using reference TRBV5-4 and TRBJ2-2 for the parts outside the CDR3, the full variable domain is ETGVTQSPTHLIKTRGQQVTLRCSSQSGHNTVSWYQQALGQGPQFIFQYYREEENGRGNFPPRFSGLQFPNYSSELNVNALELDDSALYLCASSSRIAGAGSEELFFGEGSRLTVL.

The rearrangement links TRBV6-2 or TRBV6-3 to TRBJ1-2; D remains unclear. The CDR3 consists of 14 residues. Germline V gives CDR1 MNHEY, CDR2 SVGEGT. V shed 5 bases and J shed 3 bases, with 13 bases lying between them. The CDR3 region is CASSPHTLDYGYTF. CDR3 bases: TGTGCCAGCAGTCCGCACACGTTAGACTATGGCTACACCTTC.

The chain uses TRBV3-1 and TRBJ1-1; D is possibly TRBD1 (6 bases). This CDR3 is 15 amino acids long. With 1 base removed from V and 5 bases from J, the gap between germline ends came to 14 bases. Germline lookup yields CDR1 LGHDT and CDR2 YNNKEL (reference sequence). This chain's CDR3 is CASSQGFQGRTEAFF. CDR3 DNA: TGTGCCAGCAGCCAAGGCTTCCAGGGGAGGACTGAAGCTTTCTTT.

In its sample, this clonotype was seen a few times. This rearrangement joins TRBV20-1 to TRBJ2-7, with TRBD1 matching 9 bases. Trimming removed 3 bases from V and 1 base from J; junction bases left unmatched: 7. CDR1 and CDR2 from the germline V gene are DFQATT and SNEGSKA (reference sequence). The CDR3 consists of 15 residues. CDR3 nucleotides: TGCAGTGCTAGGGGGACAGGGCGCTATTCCTACGAGCAGTACTTC. It translates to CSARGTGRYSYEQYF.

The chain is built from TRBV29-1 and TRBJ2-5; D may be TRBD2 (5 bases). Trimming took 3 bases from V and 2 from J, leaving 19 bases between them. The germline V gene has CDR1 SQVTM and CDR2 ANQGSEA. The CDR3 sequence is 16 residues long. The CDR3 reads CSVEGIRDLGQETQYF. As DNA, the CDR3 is TGCAGCGTTGAGGGAATTCGGGATCTGGGGCAAGAGACCCAGTACTTC.

This clonotype was counted a few times. The rearrangement uses TRBV7-2 and TRBJ2-1, with 12 bases lining up with TRBD2. CDR1 is SGHTA, CDR2 FQGNSA, per germline. The V and J ends lost 3 bases and 4 bases, in that order; junction bases with no gene match: 4. The CDR3 runs to 16 residues. DNA of the CDR3: TGTGCCAGCAGCTTTACCGGGACTAGCGGGTACAATGAGCAGTTCTTC. Translation: CASSFTGTSGYNEQFF.

This clonotype was detected a few times. V is TRBV4-1 and J is TRBJ2-5; 13 bases agree with TRBD2. CDR1 and CDR2 from the germline V gene are MGHRA and YSYEKL. J gave up 3 bases and V 5 bases, and 12 bases lay outside the gene matches. This CDR3 spans 18 amino acids. The CDR3 is CASSSRTSGGGFKETQYF. CDR3 in DNA: TGCGCCAGCAGCTCCCGGACTAGCGGGGGAGGCTTTAAAGAGACCCAGTACTTC.

This chain links TRBV4-1 with TRBJ1-6; 7 bases fit TRBD1. The CDR3 runs 15 residues. The V gene end was trimmed by 2 bases and the J gene end by 6 bases; junction bases not matched to a gene: 4. CDR1 and CDR2 from the germline V gene are MGHRA and YSYEKL. The CDR3 loop is CASSQTGQPNSPLHF. Written as DNA, the CDR3 is TGCGCCAGCAGCCAAACGGGACAGCCTAATTCACCCCTCCACTTT.

This clonotype has a handful of counts. The chain has TRBV12-3 or TRBV12-4 and TRBJ2-2; possible D gene TRBD1, 5 bases. V dropped 5 bases and J dropped 0 bases, with 13 bases sitting between them. CDR3 size: 16 residues. The CDR3 here is CASSPKGNPNTGELFF. In DNA form, the CDR3 reads TGTGCCAGCAGTCCGAAGGGGAATCCGAACACCGGGGAGCTGTTTTTT.